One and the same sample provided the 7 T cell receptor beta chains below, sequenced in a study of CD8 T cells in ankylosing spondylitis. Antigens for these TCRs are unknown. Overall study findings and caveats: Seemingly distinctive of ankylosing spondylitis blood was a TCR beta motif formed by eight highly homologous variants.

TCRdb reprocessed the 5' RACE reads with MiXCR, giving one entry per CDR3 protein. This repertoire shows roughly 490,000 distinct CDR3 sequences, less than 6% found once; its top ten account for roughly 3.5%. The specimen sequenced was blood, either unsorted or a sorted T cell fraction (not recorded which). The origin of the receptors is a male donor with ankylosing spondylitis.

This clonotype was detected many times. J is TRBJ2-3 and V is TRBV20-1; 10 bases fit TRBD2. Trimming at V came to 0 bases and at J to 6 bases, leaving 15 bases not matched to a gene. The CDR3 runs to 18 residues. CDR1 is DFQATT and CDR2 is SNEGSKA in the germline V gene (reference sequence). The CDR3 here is CSARDWSRAGGRGDTQYF. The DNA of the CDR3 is TGCAGTGCTAGAGATTGGTCGCGAGCGGGGGGGCGTGGTGATACGCAGTATTTT.

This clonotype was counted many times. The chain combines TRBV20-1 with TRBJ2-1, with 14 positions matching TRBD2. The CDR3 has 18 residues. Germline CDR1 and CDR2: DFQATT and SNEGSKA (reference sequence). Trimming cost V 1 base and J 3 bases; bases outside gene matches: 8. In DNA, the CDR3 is TGCAGTGCTAGAGGAGGGACTAGCGGGAGTCTATACTACAATGAGCAGTTCTTC. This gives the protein CSARGGTSGSLYYNEQFF.

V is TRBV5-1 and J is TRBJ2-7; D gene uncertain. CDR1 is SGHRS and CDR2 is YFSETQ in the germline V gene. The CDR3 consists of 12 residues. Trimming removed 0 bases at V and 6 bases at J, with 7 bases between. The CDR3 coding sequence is TGCGCCAGCAGCTTGGGAGAATTCGAGCAGTACTTC. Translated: CASSLGEFEQYF.

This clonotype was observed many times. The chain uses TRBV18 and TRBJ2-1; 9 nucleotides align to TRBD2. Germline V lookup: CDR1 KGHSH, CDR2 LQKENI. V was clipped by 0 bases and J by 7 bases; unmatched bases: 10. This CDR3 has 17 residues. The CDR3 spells CASSPPWPTSGLNEQFF. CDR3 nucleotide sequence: TGTGCCAGCTCACCACCGTGGCCTACTAGCGGGCTAAATGAGCAGTTCTTC.

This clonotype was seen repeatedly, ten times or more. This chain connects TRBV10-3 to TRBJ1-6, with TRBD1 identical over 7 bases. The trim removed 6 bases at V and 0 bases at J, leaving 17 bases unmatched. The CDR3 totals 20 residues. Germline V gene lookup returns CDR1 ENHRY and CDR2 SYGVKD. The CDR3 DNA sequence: TGTGCCATCAGCAATTCACTAAACAGGGGTGCCAGCTCCTATAATTCACCCCTCCACTTT. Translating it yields CAISNSLNRGASSYNSPLHF.

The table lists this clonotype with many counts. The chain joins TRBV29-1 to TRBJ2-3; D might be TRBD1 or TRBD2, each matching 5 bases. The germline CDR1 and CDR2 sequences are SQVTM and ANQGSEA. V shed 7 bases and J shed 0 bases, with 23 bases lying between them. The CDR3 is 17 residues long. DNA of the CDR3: TGCAGCGCCAGGCCCTTCTCAGCCCGGGGCAGCACAGATACGCAGTATTTT. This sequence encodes CSARPFSARGSTDTQYF.

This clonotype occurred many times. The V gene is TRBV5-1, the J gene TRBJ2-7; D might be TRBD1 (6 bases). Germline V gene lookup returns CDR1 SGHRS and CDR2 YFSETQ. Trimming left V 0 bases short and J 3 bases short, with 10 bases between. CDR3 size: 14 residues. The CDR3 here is CASSLDREIYEQYF. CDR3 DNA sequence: TGCGCCAGCAGCTTGGACAGGGAAATCTACGAGCAGTACTTC.